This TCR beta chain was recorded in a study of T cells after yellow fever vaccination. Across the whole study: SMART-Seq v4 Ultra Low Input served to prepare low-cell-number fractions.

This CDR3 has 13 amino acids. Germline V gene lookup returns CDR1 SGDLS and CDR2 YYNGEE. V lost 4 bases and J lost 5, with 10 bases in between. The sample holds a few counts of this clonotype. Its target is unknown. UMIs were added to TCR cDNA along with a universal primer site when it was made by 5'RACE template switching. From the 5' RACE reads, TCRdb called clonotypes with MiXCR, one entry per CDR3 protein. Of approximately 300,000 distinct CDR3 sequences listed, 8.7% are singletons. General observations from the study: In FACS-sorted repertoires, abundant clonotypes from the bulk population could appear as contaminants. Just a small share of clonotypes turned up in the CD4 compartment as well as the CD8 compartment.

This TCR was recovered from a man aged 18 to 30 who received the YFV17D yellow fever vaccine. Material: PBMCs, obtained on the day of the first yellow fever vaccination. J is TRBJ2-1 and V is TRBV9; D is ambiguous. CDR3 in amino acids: CASSPWKDNEQFF. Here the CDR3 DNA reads TGTGCCAGCAGCCCCTGGAAGGACAATGAGCAGTTCTTC.